The present entry profiles one T cell receptor beta chain with its context. The V segment lost 5 bases and the J segment 3 bases; nucleotides outside the gene matches: 4. Germline V gene lookup returns CDR1 SGHVS and CDR2 FQNEAQ. The CDR3 loop spans 16 amino acids. Some clones are missing from TCRdb's copy, which holds only in-frame ones; the method was immunoSEQ multiplex PCR. The sample lists about 94,000 clones; more than 70% were seen once. The source of the sample is a study of OX40 agonist ivuxolimab in advanced cancers. The V and J genes are TRBV7-8 and TRBJ2-3, with TRBD2 matching 14 bases. The receptor comes from an adult with an advanced solid tumor such as melanoma, head and neck, liver or kidney cancer. The source material was CD4+ or CD8+ T cells sorted from blood, sampled in a trial of the OX40 agonist ivuxolimab. The CDR3 region has the DNA TGTGCCAGCAGCCCTAGACTAGCGGGGGGGACAGATACGCAGTATTTT. The encoded protein is CASSPRLAGGTDTQYF.